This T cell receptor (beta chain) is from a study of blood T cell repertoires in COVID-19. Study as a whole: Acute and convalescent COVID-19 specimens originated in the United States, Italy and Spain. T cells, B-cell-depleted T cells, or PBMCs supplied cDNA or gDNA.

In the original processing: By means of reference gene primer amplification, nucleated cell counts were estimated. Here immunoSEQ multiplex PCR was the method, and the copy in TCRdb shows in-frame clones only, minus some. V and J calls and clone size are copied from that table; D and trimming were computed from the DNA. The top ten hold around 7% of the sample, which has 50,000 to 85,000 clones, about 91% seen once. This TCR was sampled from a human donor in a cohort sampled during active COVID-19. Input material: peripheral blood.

The DNA of the CDR3 is TGTGCCAGCTCACCAGGGACAGGGTTGAATGAGCAGTTCTTC. Translating gives CASSPGTGLNEQFF. The chain joins TRBV18 to TRBJ2-1, with TRBD1 identical over 9 bases. Trimming took 2 bases from V and 7 from J; bases not matched to a gene: 3. Germline V lookup: CDR1 KGHSH, CDR2 LQKENI. CDR3 length equals 14 residues. The full variable domain, with the rest looked up from reference TRBV18 and TRBJ2-1, is NAGVMQNPRHLVRRRGQEARLRCSPMKGHSHVYWYRQLPEEGLKFMVYLQKENIIDESGMPKERFSAEFPKEGPSILRIQQVVRGDSAAYFCASSPGTGLNEQFFGPGTRLTVL.